The 27 T cell receptor beta chains below all came from one sample that was sequenced in a study of T-cell memory formation after mild COVID-19. TCRdb passed the 5' RACE reads through MiXCR, listing each CDR3 protein once. The data show about 350,000 distinct CDR3 sequences, approximately 29% seen once. The sequencing input was PBMCs or a T cell subset sorted from them (not recorded which). These receptors were collected from an adult woman who had mild COVID-19 (a few samples of this study predate the infection). Cell type and time point are not known.

As DNA, the CDR3 is TGTGCCAGCAGAGTTAACGACAGGGAGGACATTCAGTACTTC. It encodes CASRVNDREDIQYF. This chain joins TRBV9 and TRBJ2-4, with D tentatively TRBD1 (7 bases). Per the germline V gene, CDR1 is SGDLS and CDR2 is YYNGEE. V was trimmed by 5 bases and J by 8 bases, leaving 17 bases between them. The CDR3 totals 14 residues. The full variable domain, its missing parts supplied by reference TRBV9 and TRBJ2-4, is DSGVTQTPKHLITATGQRVTLRCSPRSGDLSVYWYQQSLDQGLQFLIQYYNGEERAKGNILERFSAQQFPDLHSELNLSSLELGDSALYFCASRVNDREDIQYFGAGTRLSVL.

This clonotype was picked up a small number of times. The J gene is TRBJ1-6, the V gene TRBV5-1; 8 bases agree with TRBD1. CDR3 length: 14 residues. The V and J ends lost 4 bases and 5 bases, in that order; junction bases with no gene match: 2. Germline V gives CDR1 SGHRS, CDR2 YFSETQ. The CDR3 DNA reads as TGCGCCAGCAGCCAGGGACAGGATAATTCACCCCTCCACTTT. Its translation is CASSQGQDNSPLHF.

In this sample, this clonotype turned up a few times. This chain connects TRBV3-1 to TRBJ2-3; the D gene is possibly TRBD2 (6 bases). CDR1 is LGHDT and CDR2 is YNNKEL in the germline V gene (reference sequence). The CDR3 length is 15 residues. The V and J ends lost 2 bases and 4 bases respectively, with 13 bases between them. CDR3 region: CASSQLGLGADTQYF. CDR3 coding DNA: TGTGCCAGCAGCCAATTGGGACTCGGGGCAGATACGCAGTATTTT.

This clonotype was seen a few times. The chain uses TRBV9 and TRBJ2-7, with 13 bases matching TRBD2. Per germline, CDR1 SGDLS and CDR2 YYNGEE. The junction had 12 bases not matched to a gene; V was cut back by 7 bases and J by 2 bases. This CDR3 spans 17 amino acids. CDR3 sequence reads: CASGPGLAGSTAYEQYF. Here the CDR3 DNA reads TGTGCCAGCGGGCCGGGACTAGCGGGATCCACCGCCTACGAGCAGTACTTC.

This chain joins TRBV15 and TRBJ2-5; D may match TRBD1 or TRBD2 (5 bases each). This CDR3 has 15 amino acids. The V gene's germline CDR1 is LNHNV and CDR2 YYDKDF (reference sequence). Trimming removed 9 bases at V and 5 bases at J, with 22 bases between. CDR3 amino acids: CATGPGWGGGETQYF. CDR3 nucleotide sequence: TGTGCCACGGGGCCAGGGTGGGGCGGCGGGGAGACCCAGTACTTC.

A few counts support this clonotype. A junction end diverges from the germline sequence, so it may reflect a read error. Here the CDR3 DNA reads TGTGCCAGCAGCTTTGTAGCGGGAGCCCTAGACTTC. Its protein product is CASSFVAGALDF. This chain connects TRBV7-8 to TRBJ2-1; TRBD2 matches 9 bases. CDR3 length: 12 amino acids. Germline assignment: CDR1 SGHVS and CDR2 FQNEAQ.

The chain joins TRBV5-5 to TRBJ2-3, with 12 bases fitting TRBD1. The CDR3 is made up of 16 amino acids. CDR1 SGHKS and CDR2 YYEKEE come from the germline V gene (reference sequence). Germline trimming cut 0 bases from V and 3 bases from J; bases unmatched to any gene: 2. CDR3 sequence reads: CASSLAGQGATDTQYF. In DNA form, the CDR3 reads TGTGCCAGCAGCTTGGCGGGACAGGGGGCTACAGATACGCAGTATTTT.

V usage is TRBV3-1 and J usage is TRBJ1-1; no reliable D call. Trimming stripped 0 bases from V and 1 base from J, with 6 bases between. The CDR3 runs to 14 residues. Per germline, CDR1 LGHDT and CDR2 YNNKEL (reference sequence). CDR3 sequence: CASSQDRQNTEAFF. DNA of the CDR3: TGTGCCAGCAGCCAAGATCGCCAGAACACTGAAGCTTTCTTT.

This clonotype turned up a few times. The chain carries TRBV24-1 and TRBJ2-5; 8 nucleotides agree with TRBD1. The CDR3 contains 15 residues. The germline gives CDR1 KGHDR, CDR2 SFDVKD. Unmatched junction bases numbered 2, after V lost 2 bases and J lost 1 base. This CDR3 reads CATSDWQGAQETQYF. CDR3 sequence (DNA): TGTGCCACCAGTGATTGGCAGGGGGCCCAAGAGACCCAGTACTTC.

The V gene is TRBV3-1, the J gene TRBJ1-5, with D unclear. Per germline, CDR1 LGHDT and CDR2 YNNKEL (reference sequence). Trimming removed 0 bases at V and 5 bases at J, with 8 bases between. CDR3 length equals 14 residues. CDR3 DNA: TGTGCCAGCAGCCAAGACGACACCTATCAGCCCCAGCATTTT. It is translated as CASSQDDTYQPQHF.

The rearrangement joins TRBV15 to TRBJ1-5; perhaps TRBD1 as D (5 bases). The CDR3 length is 18 residues. The V end lost 0 bases, the J end lost 2 bases, and 17 bases lay between the germline ends. Per the germline V gene, CDR1 is LNHNV and CDR2 is YYDKDF (reference sequence). This CDR3 is CATSRDGTGVAGNQPQHF. Written as DNA, the CDR3 is TGTGCCACCAGCAGAGATGGAACAGGCGTCGCGGGCAATCAGCCCCAGCATTTT. The entire variable domain, with the rest obtained from reference TRBV15 and TRBJ1-5, is as follows: DAMVIQNPRYQVTQFGKPVTLSCSQTLNHNVMYWYQQKSSQAPKLLFHYYDKDFNNEADTPDNFQSRRPNTSFCFLDIRSPGLGDTAMYLCATSRDGTGVAGNQPQHFGDGTRLSIL.

Of note for this clonotype: Sequence at one end of the junction differs from germline and may be a read error. The rearrangement links TRBV4-2 to TRBJ1-4, with D hard to call. The CDR3 runs to 16 residues. In germline, CDR1 is LGHNA, CDR2 YNFKEQ. The CDR3 nucleotides are TGTGCCAGCAGTCAAGCCGGTACGGAGCTTAATGAAAAACTGTTTTTT. As protein: CASSQAGTELNEKLFF.

The chain is built from TRBV2 and TRBJ1-3, with TRBD1 matching 7 bases. V was clipped by 4 bases and J by 3 bases; unmatched bases: 9. The germline V gene has CDR1 SNHLY and CDR2 FYNNEI. This CDR3 has 16 amino acids. CDR3 sequence reads: CASSVSGTDDGNTIYF. Written as DNA, the CDR3 is TGTGCCAGCAGTGTATCCGGGACAGATGATGGAAACACCATATATTTT. The complete variable domain, with remaining parts taken from reference TRBV2 and TRBJ1-3, reads EPEVTQTPSHQVTQMGQEVILRCVPISNHLYFYWYRQILGQKVEFLVSFYNNEISEKSEIFDDQFSVERPDGSNFTLKIRSTKLEDSAMYFCASSVSGTDDGNTIYFGEGSWLTVV.

This clonotype has only a few counts. This rearrangement joins TRBV7-2 to TRBJ2-5; possible D gene TRBD1, 6 bases. Trimming pared 5 bases from V and 6 bases from J, leaving 16 bases between. Germline V CDR1 and CDR2: SGHTA, FQGNSA. The CDR3 contains 14 residues. The CDR3 nucleotides are TGTGCCAGCAGCCTTGACAGGTCTGTAAAGACCCAGTACTTC. Encoded protein: CASSLDRSVKTQYF.

The rearrangement uses TRBV9 and TRBJ1-1; no firm D call. Germline CDR1 reads SGDLS; CDR2 reads YYNGEE. CDR3 length: 14 amino acids. V shed 4 bases and J shed 1 base, with 11 bases lying between them. The CDR3 loop reads CASSSLTANTEAFF. The DNA for the CDR3 is TGTGCCAGCAGCTCCCTTACGGCGAACACTGAAGCTTTCTTT.

J is TRBJ2-7 and V is TRBV30; possible D gene TRBD2, 5 bases. This CDR3 comprises 13 residues. Trimming removed 2 bases from V and 12 bases from J, with 20 bases in between. Germline V gives CDR1 GTSNPN, CDR2 SVGIG (reference sequence). The chain's CDR3 is CAWSSPGSTTLYF. CDR3 nucleotides: TGTGCCTGGAGTTCTCCTGGGAGCACCACGTTGTACTTC.

This clonotype has just a few counts. V usage is TRBV7-2 and J usage is TRBJ1-1; tentatively, D is TRBD1 (5 bases). Trimming removed 6 bases from V and 0 bases from J, with 20 bases in between. The CDR3 spans 17 residues. Looked up from germline, CDR1 is SGHTA and CDR2 is FQGNSA. CDR3: CASRTGSPGRLNTEAFF. Written as DNA, the CDR3 is TGTGCCAGCAGGACGGGTAGCCCGGGGCGGCTGAACACTGAAGCTTTCTTT. The full variable domain, its missing parts supplied by reference TRBV7-2 and TRBJ1-1, is GAGVSQSPSNKVTEKGKDVELRCDPISGHTALYWYRQSLGQGLEFLIYFQGNSAPDKSGLPSDRFSAERTGGSVSTLTIQRTQQEDSAVYLCASRTGSPGRLNTEAFFGQGTRLTVV.

This clonotype was observed a few times. The chain links TRBV29-1 to TRBJ1-1; 7 bases match TRBD1. The germline gives CDR1 SQVTM, CDR2 ANQGSEA. Trimming at V came to 6 bases and at J to 5 bases, leaving 9 bases not matched to a gene. The CDR3 covers 13 residues. In nucleotides, the CDR3 is TGCAGCGTCGGGAGAGGGGGCGTGACTGAAGCTTTCTTT. Encoded protein: CSVGRGGVTEAFF.

This clonotype came up a few times. The chain uses TRBV24-1 and TRBJ2-7; no reliable D call. The CDR3 length is 14 residues. V was shortened by 4 bases and J by 3 bases, with 12 bases between the two germline ends. Germline V gene sequence: CDR1 KGHDR, CDR2 SFDVKD. This CDR3 is CATSDPKRSYEQYF. CDR3 DNA: TGTGCCACCAGTGACCCAAAGAGGAGCTACGAGCAGTACTTC.

The gene calls are TRBV6-2 or TRBV6-3 and TRBJ2-2; weak D call: TRBD2 (5 bases). The germline V and J ends were trimmed by 2 bases and 9 bases, with 7 bases remaining between them. Germline V lookup: CDR1 MNHEY, CDR2 SVGEGT. This CDR3 has 12 amino acids. As DNA, the CDR3 is TGTGCCAGCAGTTACGGCGGGTGGGAGCTGTTTTTT. This sequence encodes CASSYGGWELFF.

The V and J genes are TRBV2 and TRBJ2-7; D is unresolved. The CDR3 runs to 14 residues. The germline gives CDR1 SNHLY, CDR2 FYNNEI. Trimming left V 2 bases short and J 3 bases short, with 11 bases between. The CDR3 here is CASSEIGLIYEQYF. For the CDR3, the DNA is TGTGCCAGCAGTGAAATTGGGCTGATCTACGAGCAGTACTTC. Drawing the rest from reference TRBV2 and TRBJ2-7, the complete variable domain is EPEVTQTPSHQVTQMGQEVILRCVPISNHLYFYWYRQILGQKVEFLVSFYNNEISEKSEIFDDQFSVERPDGSNFTLKIRSTKLEDSAMYFCASSEIGLIYEQYFGPGTRLTVT.

The J gene is TRBJ1-2, the V gene TRBV3-1; 9 bases fit TRBD1. J gave up 8 bases and V 6 bases, and 13 bases lay outside the gene matches. This CDR3 has 15 residues. CDR1 is LGHDT, CDR2 YNNKEL, per germline (reference sequence). CDR3 loop: CASSPGTGGAGGYTF. Here the CDR3 DNA reads TGTGCCAGCAGTCCCGGAACAGGGGGCGCGGGCGGCTACACCTTC.

In this sample, this clonotype turned up a few times. This sequence joins TRBV12-3 or TRBV12-4 and TRBJ2-2, with 9 bases aligning to TRBD1. J gave up 1 base and V 10 bases, and 4 bases lay outside the gene matches. CDR3 length equals 14 residues. CDR3 coding DNA: TGTGCCATCCGGACAGGGGAGAACACCGGGGAGCTGTTTTTT. Protein: CAIRTGENTGELFF.

The chain joins TRBV6-6 to TRBJ2-7, with D possibly being TRBD2 (5 bases). V was cut by 6 bases and J by 3 bases, with 9 bases left in between. CDR3 length: 12 amino acids. Germline V gene data show CDR1 as MNHNY and CDR2 as SVGAGI (reference sequence). The CDR3 sequence: CASSTTSYEQYF. The CDR3 DNA follows: TGTGCCAGCAGCACTACTAGCTACGAGCAGTACTTC.

The rearrangement links TRBV6-5 to TRBJ2-7, with D possibly TRBD1 on 5 matching bases. V lost 2 bases to trimming and J lost 4 bases, with 12 bases between them. Germline CDR1 reads MNHEY; CDR2 reads SVGAGI. The CDR3 totals 14 residues. This chain's CDR3 is CASSYQGRRYEQYF. The DNA for the CDR3 is TGTGCCAGCAGTTACCAGGGTCGAAGATACGAGCAGTACTTC.

This CDR3 reads CASSQQGYNEQFF. The CDR3 DNA follows: TGTGCCAGCAGCCAACAGGGCTACAATGAGCAGTTCTTC. The chain combines TRBV7-9 with TRBJ2-1; TRBD1 might be the D (6 bases). The germline CDR1 and CDR2 sequences are SEHNR and FQNEAQ (reference sequence). Trimming cost V 5 bases and J 3 bases, with 8 bases left between them. The CDR3 contains 13 residues.

V gene TRBV15 combines with J gene TRBJ2-3, with 10 nucleotides matching TRBD2. The junction had 7 bases not matched to a gene; V was cut back by 3 bases and J by 4 bases. CDR1 LNHNV and CDR2 YYDKDF come from the germline V gene (reference sequence). The CDR3 has 16 residues. CDR3 nucleotide sequence: TGTGCCACCAGCAGGGGGAGGAGCGGGGGGGCAGATACGCAGTATTTT. This codes for CATSRGRSGGADTQYF.